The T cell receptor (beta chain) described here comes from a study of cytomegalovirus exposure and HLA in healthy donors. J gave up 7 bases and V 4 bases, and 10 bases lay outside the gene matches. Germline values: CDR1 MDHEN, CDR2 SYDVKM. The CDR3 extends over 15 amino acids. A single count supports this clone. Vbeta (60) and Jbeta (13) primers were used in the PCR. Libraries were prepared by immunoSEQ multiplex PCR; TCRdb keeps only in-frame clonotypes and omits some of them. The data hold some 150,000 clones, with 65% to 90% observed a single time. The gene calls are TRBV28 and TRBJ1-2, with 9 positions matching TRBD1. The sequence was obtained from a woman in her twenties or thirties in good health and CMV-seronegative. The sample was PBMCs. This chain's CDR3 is CASSSPPGQGPGYTF. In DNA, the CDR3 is TGTGCCAGCAGTTCCCCACCGGGACAGGGTCCTGGCTACACCTTC.